This record concerns one TCR beta chain sequence. The table lists this clone with a few counts. There is no known antigen for this receptor. No base quality information exists; no much larger clone differs at one position. This entry is derived from a study of blood T cell repertoires in COVID-19 (TCRdb year 2020). Regarding the research as a whole: Collaborator samples came from the United States, Italy and Spain and covered acute and convalescent phases of COVID-19. The prospective study material was composed of cDNA or gDNA derived from T cells, B-cell-depleted T cells, or PBMCs. Subjects who had been exposed to COVID-19, were actively infected with it, or had recovered from it provided the deeply sampled blood TCRbeta repertoires that made up the dataset. The repertoires were made available in a free public database intended to serve as a resource for research on the immune response to SARS-CoV-2. Samples were obtained from the ongoing ImmuneRACE study (first 160 participants) and from some 1,300 subjects provided by 6 global collaborators. Nearly every sample came with metadata listing a de-identified subject ID, COVID-19 status, age in years and sex. Where available, HLA class I and class II types were taken from metadata supplied by the sample provider and were not determined by assay-based typing. Paper-wide results and their limitations: How much clinical and demographic metadata was included differed by source and by participant, and the metadata was provided uncurated.

Each collaborating institution followed its own protocols to collect whole blood in K2EDTA tubes. Collaborator samples were shipped for TCRbeta analysis as frozen whole blood, isolated PBMCs, or DNA extracted from either sample type. TCRbeta CDR3 regions were amplified from genomic DNA by means of the immunoSEQ Assay, a bias-controlled multiplex PCR. On the authors' methods: Within the assay, amplification of reference gene primers was used to estimate how many nucleated cells each sample contained. To quantify the absolute abundance of each unique TCRbeta CDR3 rearrangement, sequence reads were collapsed and filtered. For each sample, productive Simpson clonality was calculated as the square root of Simpson's diversity index across productive rearrangements. TCRdb stores this immuneACCESS table with in-frame sequences only. Part of the clones is absent; in the studies checked, under half of the shortfall reflects unresolved V genes, and no reason is known for the rest. That table supplies the V and J calls and clone size; D and trimming were determined from the DNA. The sample includes about 380,000 clones, with 70% to 85% observed a single time. The leading ten clones occupy over 0.95% of the sample.

The germline V gene specifies KGHSH as CDR1 and LQKENI as CDR2. From cysteine to phenylalanine, the CDR3 is 16 amino acids long. CDR3 DNA only is kept here, 48 bases in frame from base 1. V gives up 5 bases and J gives up 7 bases, and the segment between their germline ends measures 18 bases. The clonotype originates from a human donor with acute or convalescent COVID-19. The donor label of this sample is uncertain. Sequencing input: peripheral blood. This chain is built from TRBV18 and TRBJ1-6; TRBD1 might be the D gene, on 6 matching bases. The DNA sequence is TGTGCCAGCTCAATCCAGAGGGGGATCGGGAATTCACCCCTCCACTTT. Its protein reads: CASSIQRGIGNSPLHF.